Listed here are 16 T cell receptor beta chains from one sample, sequenced in a study of T-cell reconstitution after alpha-beta-depleted transplantation in children. Unique molecular identifiers were used to barcode this TCRbeta library. MiXCR was run by TCRdb on the PCR reads, yielding one entry per CDR3 protein. This sample yields about 580,000 distinct CDR3 sequences, of which 23% are seen a single time; less than 15% belongs to the top ten. The sequencing here drew on PBMCs, mostly from graft donor cells, taken 360 days after TCRalphabeta/CD19-depleted stem cell transplant. The receptors were sampled from a boy under two years old who had a stem cell transplant for acute myeloid leukemia, so the T cells may come from the graft donor.

This clonotype was observed a few times. The V gene is TRBV20-1, the J gene TRBJ2-5; TRBD2 aligns across 13 bases. The length of the CDR3 is 15 residues. After removal of 5 bases from V and 4 bases from J, the junction contained 7 bases not matched to a gene. Germline V gene data show CDR1 as DFQATT and CDR2 as SNEGSKA (reference sequence). This chain's CDR3 is CSACRLAGGGETQYF. The CDR3 DNA follows: TGCAGTGCTTGTCGACTAGCGGGGGGCGGAGAGACCCAGTACTTC.

This clonotype showed up many times. This chain joins TRBV29-1 and TRBJ2-3; D is perhaps TRBD2 (6 bases). With 6 bases removed from V and 3 bases from J, the gap between germline ends came to 13 bases. There are 13 residues in the CDR3. Germline CDR1 SQVTM, CDR2 ANQGSEA. CDR3 DNA: TGCAGCGTGAGGGTTAGCGGTACAGATACGCAGTATTTT. Residues: CSVRVSGTDTQYF.

At least ten counts were recorded for this clonotype. V is TRBV7-2 and J is TRBJ2-7, with D hard to call. V was shortened by 0 bases and J by 2 bases, with 5 bases between the two germline ends. The CDR3 spans 13 residues. The germline V gene encodes CDR1 SGHTA and CDR2 FQGNSA. In nucleotides, the CDR3 is TGTGCCAGCAGCTTAGCCATCCCCTACGAGCAGTACTTC. The encoded protein is CASSLAIPYEQYF.

The chain links TRBV11-2 to TRBJ2-5; D is perhaps TRBD1 (5 bases). Germline assignment: CDR1 SGHAT and CDR2 FQNNGV. Trimming stripped 2 bases from V and 2 bases from J, with 27 bases between. The CDR3 is 20 residues long. For the CDR3, the DNA is TGTGCCAGCAGCTTACTGGGGCATCGAGAGTTCGTATCTTGGCAAGAGACCCAGTACTTC. As protein: CASSLLGHREFVSWQETQYF.

The genes are TRBV20-1 and TRBJ1-1, with D hard to call. V lost 7 bases and J 10 bases, leaving 22 bases between the germline ends. CDR1 is DFQATT, CDR2 SNEGSKA, per germline (reference sequence). The CDR3 is made up of 13 amino acids. This chain's CDR3 is CSVPQRSGRVAFF. CDR3 sequence (DNA): TGCAGTGTACCGCAGCGAAGTGGTAGAGTAGCTTTCTTT.

V usage is TRBV5-1 and J usage is TRBJ2-7; D gene ambiguous. The germline V gene encodes CDR1 SGHRS and CDR2 YFSETQ. V dropped 0 bases and J dropped 0 bases, with 4 bases sitting between them. This CDR3 has 13 amino acids. The CDR3 DNA follows: TGCGCCAGCAGCTTGGTGCCCTCCTACGAGCAGTACTTC. The encoded protein is CASSLVPSYEQYF.

V gene TRBV29-1 combines with J gene TRBJ1-2; perhaps TRBD1 as D (6 bases). Trimming took off 6 bases at V and 4 bases at J, with 21 bases between the two ends. The CDR3 spans 15 residues. Per germline, CDR1 SQVTM and CDR2 ANQGSEA. CDR3 in DNA: TGCAGCGTGGGGGGCTCCCAGGGCAGGGGCTATGGCTACACCTTC. Its translation: CSVGGSQGRGYGYTF.

The rearrangement links TRBV12-3 or TRBV12-4 to TRBJ2-3, with TRBD2 matching 11 bases. The junction had 11 bases not matched to a gene; V was cut back by 6 bases and J by 0 bases. This CDR3 has 18 residues. The CDR3, as DNA: TGTGCCAGCAGCCCCGCTAGCGGGGGGCTTCTTAGCACAGATACGCAGTATTTT. Its translation: CASSPASGGLLSTDTQYF.

This clonotype came up many times. The rearrangement links TRBV12-3 or TRBV12-4 to TRBJ2-4, with D unresolved. The germline V and J ends were trimmed by 2 bases and 0 bases, with 5 bases remaining between them. CDR3 length: 14 amino acids. This CDR3 is CASSLSLAKNIQYF. The CDR3 DNA sequence: TGTGCCAGCAGTTTATCTCTAGCCAAAAACATTCAGTACTTC.

This clonotype has ten or more counts. V is TRBV5-1 and J is TRBJ2-1, with D perhaps matching TRBD2 (5 bases). This CDR3 contains 11 residues. Germline CDR1 SGHRS, CDR2 YFSETQ. The V gene lost 4 bases and the J gene lost 12 bases, with 11 bases spanning the gap. CDR3 residues: CASSLGDRQFF. DNA for the CDR3: TGCGCCAGCAGCCTGGGAGATAGGCAGTTCTTC.

This clonotype was recorded a few times. J is TRBJ2-3 and V is TRBV24-1; D is unresolved. V lost 3 bases and J 5 bases, leaving 8 bases between the germline ends. Germline V lookup: CDR1 KGHDR, CDR2 SFDVKD. The CDR3 sequence is 13 residues long. As DNA, the CDR3 is TGTGCCACCAGTGATCCCCCGGGAGATACGCAGTATTTT. Translating it yields CATSDPPGDTQYF.

Comment on this clonotype: This may be a read error, as it is one base from a much larger clone. The chain uses TRBV20-1 and TRBJ2-1; D perhaps matches TRBD2 (7 bases). This CDR3 spans 14 amino acids. Germline V gene data show CDR1 as DFQATT and CDR2 as SNEGSKA (reference sequence). CDR3 region: CIANGRGAHNEQFF. The DNA of the CDR3 is TGCATTGCTAACGGTCGGGGGGCCCACAATGAGCAGTTCTTC.

The chain joins TRBV12-3 or TRBV12-4 to TRBJ2-2; 8 nucleotides agree with TRBD2. This CDR3 is built from 15 residues. Trimming removed 6 bases from V and 6 bases from J; junction bases left unmatched: 9. The CDR3 region is CASSPMARGAGELFF. As DNA, the CDR3 is TGTGCCAGCAGCCCGATGGCGCGGGGGGCCGGGGAGCTGTTTTTT.

This clonotype was detected many times. The V gene is TRBV12-3 or TRBV12-4, the J gene TRBJ1-5, with a possible D match to TRBD1 (6 bases). The ends were cut back, 5 bases at V and 4 bases at J, with 15 bases in the middle. The CDR3 length is 15 residues. CDR3 loop: CASSIGGLLNQPQHF. The CDR3 coding sequence is TGTGCCAGCAGTATAGGGGGACTCCTGAATCAGCCCCAGCATTTT.

The gene calls are TRBV6-5 and TRBJ2-1, with TRBD2 matching over 8 bases. Unmatched junction bases numbered 6, after V lost 2 bases and J lost 0 bases. The V gene's germline CDR1 is MNHEY and CDR2 SVGAGI. This CDR3 is 17 amino acids long. In DNA, the CDR3 is TGTGCCAGCAGTTACATACAGCGGGGGCCCTCCTACAATGAGCAGTTCTTC. Its translation: CASSYIQRGPSYNEQFF.

V is TRBV15 and J is TRBJ2-3; TRBD1 matches at 7 bases. Unmatched junction bases numbered 7, after V lost 3 bases and J lost 7 bases. The CDR3 is made up of 14 amino acids. The V gene's germline CDR1 is LNHNV and CDR2 YYDKDF (reference sequence). This CDR3 is CATSSQPGGHTQYF. The CDR3 DNA reads TGTGCCACCAGCAGCCAACCAGGGGGACATACGCAGTATTTT.